The 32 T cell receptor beta chains given below trace back to one sample, sequenced in a study of CD8+ T cells in alopecia areata. Following extraction, RNA underwent reverse transcription to cDNA, which served as the sequencing template. Data came from immunoSEQ multiplex PCR; TCRdb stores just in-frame clones and leaves some out. This sample includes about 9,000 clones with no singletons; its ten biggest clones take up under 20%. Cell sorting was performed on pooled cutaneous lymph node cells with CD4, CD8alpha, NKG2D, NKG2ACE and other markers. What was sequenced was CD8+ T cells sorted from a lymph node. These TCRs come from a C3H/HeJ mouse with alopecia areata. The MHC haplotype of this mouse line is H2-k.

This clone has ten or more counts. Mouse gene names and germline throughout. The read ends 4 residues early relative to the CDR3; the germline J gene fills the gap. The chain couples TRBV12-2 to TRBJ1-1; tentatively, D is TRBD1 (5 bases). CDR1 is SGHLS, CDR2 HYDKME, per germline. The CDR3 extends over 15 amino acids. CDR3: CASSQPGTGGGEVFF. The sequenced part of the CDR3 DNA is TGTGCCAGCTCCCAGCCCGGGACTGGGGGGGGA.

This clone was observed at least ten times. The genes are named according to mouse. The CDR3 end lies 4 residues beyond the end of the read and is filled in from the germline J gene. The rearrangement links TRBV13-3 to TRBJ1-2, with D unclear. V lost 4 bases, J lost 0 bases, and 10 bases lay in between. This CDR3 has 14 residues. Germline CDR1 is NNHDY and CDR2 is SYVADS. The CDR3 bases that were read are TGTGCCAGCAGTCTGAGCAATGCAAACTCC. Its translation is CASSLSNANS. The CDR3 reads in full as CASSLSNANSDYTF.

Relative to its sample, this clone is medium-sized. Each gene name is a mouse one. CDR3 DNA, as far as it was read: TGTGCTAGCAGTAGAAGGGGCTGGGGGGGCGCGGAGGCT. This gives the protein CASSRRGWGGAEA. The whole CDR3 is CASSRRGWGGAEAEQFF. The chain couples TRBV17 to TRBJ2-1, with 10 bases matching TRBD2. The sequence runs out 4 residues before the end of the CDR3; the remainder is reconstructed from the germline J gene. Germline V gene lookup returns CDR1 MNHDT and CDR2 YYDKIL. The CDR3 contains 17 residues.

This clone has a count of ten or more. Mouse gene names apply. The sequenced part of the CDR3 DNA is TGTGCCTGGAGTCGCCTGGGGGTAAGCTCCTAT. As protein: CAWSRLGVSSY. The full CDR3 protein reads CAWSRLGVSSYEQYF. This chain uses TRBV31 with TRBJ2-7, with 7 bases fitting TRBD2. The read ends 4 residues before the CDR3 terminus; that terminus is restored from the germline J gene. There are 15 residues in the CDR3. CDR1 GKSSPN and CDR2 SITVG come from the germline V gene. The trim removed 1 base at V and 0 bases at J, leaving 6 bases unmatched.

This clone is judged medium-sized. Gene names and germline match the mouse. With the read ending 4 residues before the CDR3 end, the germline J gene is used to fill in that end. This chain joins TRBV17 and TRBJ2-1; TRBD1 agrees at 8 bases. The CDR3 consists of 13 residues. Unmatched junction bases numbered 1, after V lost 7 bases and J lost 2 bases. The germline V gene has CDR1 MNHDT and CDR2 YYDKIL. The CDR3 loop reads CASNRGDYAEQFF. The DNA read from the CDR3 is TGTGCTAGCAACAGGGGGGACTATGCT.

This clone is labeled as medium-sized. Gene names and germline refer to mouse. The CDR3 goes on 4 residues after the read ends, and that part is filled in from the germline J gene. J is TRBJ2-1 and V is TRBV16; possibly TRBD1 for D (6 bases). Germline CDR1 and CDR2: SGHSA and FRNQAP. CDR3 length equals 13 residues. The ends were cut back, 5 bases at V and 1 base at J, with 6 bases in the middle. CDR3 DNA, as far as it was read: TGTGCAAGCAGCACAGGGAACTATGCT. Translation gives CASSTGNYA. Given in full, the CDR3 is CASSTGNYAEQFF. The variable domain in full, completed from reference TRBV16 and TRBJ2-1, reads NAGVIQTPRHKVTGKGQEATLWCEPISGHSAVFWYRQTIVQGLEFLTYFRNQAPIDDSGMPKERFSAQMPNQSHSTLKIQSTQPQDSAVYLCASSTGNYAEQFFGPGTRLTVL.

This clone was seen a handful of times. Gene names and germline match the mouse. Read data end 4 residues before the CDR3 end; the end is taken from the germline J gene. V and J are TRBV13-2 and TRBJ2-4; no reliable D call. CDR3 length: 14 residues. V was cut by 0 bases and J by 2 bases, with 7 bases left in between. Germline V gene lookup returns CDR1 NNHNN and CDR2 SYGAGS (reference sequence). The CDR3 loop reads CASGDASHQNTLYF. The sequenced CDR3 bases are TGTGCCAGCGGTGATGCATCACATCAAAAC.

By sample share, this clone is medium-sized. Any gene name here is a mouse gene name. CDR3: CTCSAWTGNSYNSPLYF. CDR3 DNA (partial): TGCACCTGCAGTGCGTGGACAGGGAATTCCTATAATTCGCCC. The V and J genes are TRBV1 and TRBJ1-6, with 8 bases identical to TRBD1. The CDR3 extends 3 residues past the end of the read, so its final part is completed from the germline J gene. TRBJ1-6 carries the ORF label, with uncertain function. Unmatched junction bases numbered 4, after V lost 3 bases and J lost 0 bases. CDR3 length: 17 amino acids. Germline lookup yields CDR1 NSQYPW and CDR2 LRSPGD (reference sequence).

This clone was counted at least ten times. Gene and germline names: mouse. Read data end 4 residues before the CDR3 end; the end is taken from the germline J gene. V usage is TRBV19 and J usage is TRBJ2-1; 7 positions match TRBD1. Germline-derived CDR1 and CDR2 are FNHDT and SITEND (reference sequence). There are 14 residues in the CDR3. V shed 4 bases and J 3 bases; nucleotides not matched to a gene: 4. The CDR3 protein is CASSPGTVYAEQFF. CDR3 DNA, as far as it was read: TGTGCCAGCAGTCCCGGGACAGTCTATGCT.

This clone was seen repeatedly, ten times or more. Mouse gene names and germline throughout. The read ends 4 residues shy of where the CDR3 ends; the end is completed using the germline J gene. The chain couples TRBV29 to TRBJ2-7; no clear D. In germline, CDR1 is MSHET, CDR2 SYDVDS. The CDR3 is 12 amino acids. The covered CDR3 bases are TGTGCTAGCAGCCCACAGAATTAT. Translating it yields CASSPQNY. Given in full, the CDR3 is CASSPQNYEQYF.

Ten or more counts support this clone. Gene names refer to mouse genes. The CDR3 extends 4 residues past the end of the read, so its final part is completed from the germline J gene. The chain is built from TRBV5 and TRBJ2-7, with 11 bases aligning to TRBD1. Germline CDR1 and CDR2: LGHNA and YNLKQL (reference sequence). After removal of 4 bases from V and 0 bases from J, the junction contained 2 bases not matched to a gene. The CDR3 runs 15 residues. The CDR3 bases that were read are TGTGCCAGCAGCCCGGGACAGGGGGGCTCCTAT. It specifies CASSPGQGGSY. The full-length CDR3 reads as CASSPGQGGSYEQYF.

A remark on this clone: The gene names given are mouse names. The CDR3 extends 4 residues past the end of the read, so its final part is completed from the germline J gene. This sequence joins TRBV29 and TRBJ2-3, with 7 bases matching TRBD2. Losses at the gene ends were 2 bases for V and 1 base for J; bases not matched to a gene: 3. This CDR3 comprises 15 residues. Germline CDR1 and CDR2: MSHET and SYDVDS. This chain's CDR3 is CASSLPGGGAETLYF. The CDR3 DNA, read in part, is TGTGCTAGCAGTTTACCGGGGGGGGGTGCAGAA.

This clone was seen many times. The germline and genes are mouse ones. Read coverage stops 4 residues before the CDR3 terminus; the germline J gene supplies the remainder. V and J are TRBV13-2 and TRBJ2-2; maybe TRBD2 (7 bases). The CDR3 has 15 residues. V shed 2 bases and J shed 4 bases, with 12 bases lying between them. Germline V gene lookup returns CDR1 NNHNN and CDR2 SYGAGS (reference sequence). CDR3 region: CASGDGGRGTGQLYF. Partial CDR3 DNA: TGTGCCAGCGGTGACGGGGGGCGAGGCACCGGG.

This clone was seen ten or more times. These gene names are mouse names. The CDR3 goes on 4 residues after the read ends, and that part is filled in from the germline J gene. The chain links TRBV13-2 to TRBJ2-5; D is perhaps TRBD1 or TRBD2 (6 bases each). This CDR3 is 13 amino acids long. Germline loops: CDR1 NNHNN, CDR2 SYGAGS (reference sequence). The CDR3 DNA, read in part, is TGTGCCAGCGGTGAGGGGGCCAAGGAC. Its protein is CASGEGAKD. The entire CDR3 protein is CASGEGAKDTQYF.

On this clone: Gene names and germline refer to mouse. The read terminates 4 residues ahead of where the CDR3 ends, so the germline J gene completes it. J is TRBJ2-4 and V is TRBV31; TRBD1 aligns across 7 bases. Trimming took 3 bases from V and 1 from J; bases not matched to a gene: 1. The CDR3 extends over 13 amino acids. The germline CDR1 and CDR2 sequences are GKSSPN and SITVG. The DNA read from the CDR3 is TGTGCCTGGAGGGGGACAGGTCAAAAC. It encodes CAWRGTGQN. The whole CDR3 protein reads CAWRGTGQNTLYF.

Many counts were recorded for this clone. The gene symbols are mouse symbols. The CDR3 goes on 4 residues after the read ends, and that part is filled in from the germline J gene. The chain recombines TRBV19 with TRBJ1-1; TRBD1 is a possible D gene (6 bases). From germline, CDR1 is FNHDT and CDR2 SITEND (reference sequence). This CDR3 has 13 residues. The CDR3 here is CASMGGGAPEVFF. The sequenced part of the CDR3 DNA is TGTGCCAGCATGGGGGGGGGCGCGCCA.

In its sample, this clone was seen many times. Here the gene names and germline are mouse. The read falls 4 residues short of the CDR3 end, and the missing part is taken from the germline J gene. This chain links TRBV1 with TRBJ2-1; D may be TRBD1 (6 bases). CDR1 and CDR2 (germline): NSQYPW, LRSPGD (reference sequence). The V end lost 4 bases, the J end lost 4 bases, and 11 bases lay between the germline ends. The CDR3 covers 14 residues. The CDR3 bases that were read are TGCACCTGCAGTGGCCGGGACAATTATGCT. This sequence encodes CTCSGRDNYA. The entire CDR3 sequence reads CTCSGRDNYAEQFF. Variable domain in full (rest from reference TRBV1 and TRBJ2-1): VTLLEQNPRWRLVPRGQAVNLRCILKNSQYPWMSWYQQDLQKQLQWLFTLRSPGDKEVKSLPGADYLATRVTDTELRLQVANMSQGRTLYCTCSGRDNYAEQFFGPGTRLTVL.

At least ten counts were recorded for this clone. The gene names given are mouse names. The sequenced fragment ends 4 residues before the CDR3 boundary, so the rest is inferred from the germline J gene. This chain links TRBV13-2 with TRBJ2-5, with TRBD2 matching over 9 bases. Germline V gene sequence: CDR1 NNHNN, CDR2 SYGAGS (reference sequence). The junction had 2 bases not matched to a gene; V was cut back by 0 bases and J by 3 bases. The CDR3 contains 15 residues. This chain's CDR3 is CASGDADWGQDTQYF. CDR3 DNA (partial): TGTGCCAGCGGTGATGCCGACTGGGGGCAAGAC.

Worth noting for this clone: Mouse gene names and germline throughout. The missing CDR3 end, 4 residues past where the read stops, is filled in from the germline J gene. The genes are TRBV19 and TRBJ2-2; TRBD1 is a possible D gene (5 bases). The CDR3 is 14 residues long. The V gene's germline CDR1 is FNHDT and CDR2 SITEND (reference sequence). With 4 bases removed from V and 2 bases from J, the gap between germline ends came to 9 bases. The DNA read from the CDR3 is TGTGCCAGCAGTTCAGACAGTAACACCGGG. It yields the protein CASSSDSNTG. The whole CDR3 protein reads CASSSDSNTGQLYF.

Ten or more counts support this clone. Here the gene names and germline are mouse. This chain's CDR3 is CASSIGGARNTEVFF. The CDR3 DNA, read in part, is TGTGCCAGCAGTATAGGGGGGGCGCGGAACACA. The chain is built from TRBV19 and TRBJ1-1, with D maybe TRBD1 (6 bases). The CDR3 is cut off 4 residues early in the read; its end comes from the germline J gene. This CDR3 spans 15 amino acids. Germline lookup yields CDR1 FNHDT and CDR2 SITEND (reference sequence). Trimming took 0 bases from V and 1 from J, leaving 10 bases between them.

This clone is labeled medium-sized. Mouse names are used for the genes. Sequencing ends 3 residues short of the CDR3 end; the germline J gene provides the rest. This rearrangement joins TRBV14 to TRBJ1-6; a weak D match, TRBD1 (6 bases). TRBJ1-6 has ORF status, its function being uncertain. This CDR3 is built from 14 residues. V lost 1 base, J lost 4 bases, and 6 bases lay in between. Germline V gene sequence: CDR1 SGHDT, CDR2 FRDEAV. The covered CDR3 bases are TGTGCCAGCAGTTTCGGACAGTATAATTCGCCC. Amino acid sequence: CASSFGQYNSP. The whole CDR3 is CASSFGQYNSPLYF.

In its sample, this clone was seen many times. The genes are named according to mouse. The read ends 4 residues early relative to the CDR3; the germline J gene fills the gap. The rearrangement links TRBV5 to TRBJ2-7, with 11 bases lining up with TRBD2. This CDR3 comprises 14 residues. Germline values: CDR1 LGHNA, CDR2 YNLKQL (reference sequence). The sequenced CDR3 bases are TGTGCCAGCAGCTCCCGGGACTGGGGGTAT. Translating it yields CASSSRDWGY. The CDR3 in its entirety is CASSSRDWGYEQYF.

This clone was found many times. Mouse names are used for the genes. The missing CDR3 end, 4 residues past where the read stops, is filled in from the germline J gene. The rearrangement links TRBV13-3 to TRBJ2-5; a weak D match, TRBD1 (7 bases). This CDR3 spans 14 amino acids. Germline loops: CDR1 NNHDY, CDR2 SYVADS. The sequenced CDR3 bases are TGTGCCAGCAGTGATGAGGGGGCGAGAGAC. Translation gives CASSDEGARD. The CDR3 as a whole reads CASSDEGARDTQYF.

In its sample, this clone was seen many times. Gene names follow the mouse nomenclature. Read sequence stops 4 residues before the CDR3 end, and the germline J gene provides the missing end. This sequence joins TRBV13-2 and TRBJ2-5, with 7 bases that match TRBD1. Germline loops: CDR1 NNHNN, CDR2 SYGAGS (reference sequence). J lost 3 bases, V lost 2 bases, and 3 bases had no gene match. The CDR3 extends over 14 amino acids. The CDR3 DNA, read in part, is TGTGCCAGCGGTGAACCGGGACAGCAAGAC. Its translation: CASGEPGQQD. The CDR3 reads in full as CASGEPGQQDTQYF.

This clone was observed many times. Gene labels here are mouse ones. The sequence runs out 4 residues before the end of the CDR3; the remainder is reconstructed from the germline J gene. This rearrangement joins TRBV19 to TRBJ1-2; 9 bases are a match to TRBD1. Trimming at V came to 5 bases and at J to 4 bases, leaving 6 bases not matched to a gene. The CDR3 spans 14 residues. Germline lookup yields CDR1 FNHDT and CDR2 SITEND (reference sequence). CDR3 DNA (partial): TGTGCCAGCAGCAACAGGGGGCCCGGCTCC. Protein: CASSNRGPGS. The entire CDR3 sequence reads CASSNRGPGSDYTF.

This clone was detected many times. Gene names are the mouse ones. The read ends 4 residues before the CDR3 terminus; that terminus is restored from the germline J gene. V is TRBV13-3 and J is TRBJ2-7; 7 bases align to TRBD2. Trimming took 5 bases from V and 3 from J; bases not matched to a gene: 5. This CDR3 comprises 13 residues. The germline CDR1 and CDR2 sequences are NNHDY and SYVADS. The covered CDR3 bases are TGTGCCAGCAGGGAGACTGGGCGCTAT. Protein sequence: CASRETGRY. From start to end, the CDR3 is CASRETGRYEQYF.

About this clone: Here the gene names and germline are mouse. The read gets to within 4 residues of the CDR3 end, and the germline J gene fills in the rest. The chain has TRBV31 and TRBJ2-3; 12 bases line up with TRBD2. V trimming: 4 bases; J trimming: 4 bases; junction bases outside the gene matches: 3. Germline V gene lookup returns CDR1 GKSSPN and CDR2 SITVG. The CDR3 is made up of 14 amino acids. The DNA read from the CDR3 is TGTGCCTGGACGACTGGGGGGGCGCCAGAA. It specifies CAWTTGGAPE. In full, the CDR3 is CAWTTGGAPETLYF.

Sample share makes this clone medium-sized. Here the gene names and germline are mouse. The read terminates 4 residues before the CDR3 end, so the remaining end is supplied by the germline J gene. V and J are TRBV17 and TRBJ2-2; no definite D call. This CDR3 comprises 15 residues. CDR1 is MNHDT and CDR2 is YYDKIL in the germline V gene. V lost 0 bases and J 1 base, leaving 6 bases between the germline ends. CDR3 in amino acids: CASSRDEGNTGQLYF. The sequenced CDR3 bases are TGTGCTAGCAGTAGAGATGAGGGAAACACCGGG.

This clone occurred many times. Genes here carry mouse names. The read comes to an end 4 residues before the CDR3 does, leaving the germline J gene to fill in the end. The V and J genes are TRBV19 and TRBJ1-1; D might be TRBD1 (6 bases). Trimming stripped 4 bases from V and 0 bases from J, with 13 bases between. This CDR3 is 15 amino acids long. Germline lookup yields CDR1 FNHDT and CDR2 SITEND (reference sequence). CDR3 loop: CASSLRDNANTEVFF. Partial CDR3 DNA: TGTGCCAGCAGTCTCCGGGACAATGCAAACACA.

The sample holds many counts of this clone. The gene symbols are mouse symbols. The read finishes 4 residues shy of the CDR3 end, and the germline J gene is used to complete it. This chain uses TRBV1 with TRBJ1-1; 7 nucleotides agree with TRBD1. The ends lost 3 bases at V and 1 base at J; junction bases unmatched: 5. This CDR3 comprises 15 residues. Germline CDR1 NSQYPW, CDR2 LRSPGD (reference sequence). CDR3 sequence: CTCSALGQINTEVFF. The covered CDR3 bases are TGCACCTGCAGTGCCCTGGGACAGATAAACACA.

This clone was found many times. Gene names are mouse gene names. The sequenced CDR3 bases are TGTGCCAGCACGACAGGGGAAGAC. The encoded protein is CASTTGED. The whole CDR3 is CASTTGEDTQYF. The chain recombines TRBV13-3 with TRBJ2-5, with 8 bases fitting TRBD1. The read ends 4 residues before the CDR3 terminus; that terminus is restored from the germline J gene. The CDR3 runs to 12 residues. Germline V gene sequence: CDR1 NNHDY, CDR2 SYVADS.

Turning to this clone: These gene names are mouse names. The CDR3 end is not reached by the read, which stops 4 residues before it; the germline J gene fills it in. This chain links TRBV19 with TRBJ1-1, with 8 bases identical to TRBD1. The CDR3 length is 15 residues. Germline-derived CDR1 and CDR2 are FNHDT and SITEND (reference sequence). After removal of 0 bases from V and 1 base from J, the junction contained 2 bases not matched to a gene. CDR3 DNA (partial): TGTGCCAGCAGTATAGACGGGACAGGGAACACA. Its protein is CASSIDGTGNT. The complete CDR3 sequence is CASSIDGTGNTEVFF.